These 29 T cell receptor beta chains share one sample of origin, sequenced in a study of CXCR3-negative and CXCR3-positive naive CD8 T cells. Findings and limits, study-wide: CXCR3-negative naive cells had less hydrophobic TRB CDR3s than did CXCR3-positive naive cells.

Their cognate antigens are unknown. Researchers prepared the TRB cDNA libraries using 5' RACE with UMI labels. TCRdb re-called the 5' RACE reads; one entry per CDR3 protein, DNA not given. This repertoire includes roughly 140,000 distinct CDR3 sequences. Sample: naive CXCR3+ CD8+ T cells from blood. Subset in this sample: CD45RO-CCR7+CD27+CD95- naive CD8+ T cells expressing CXCR3 (TNR3+). The receptors were gathered from a human donor in good health. Some clones in this sample may be carry-over from other donors' samples.

V gene TRBV29-1 combines with J gene TRBJ2-2. Per germline, CDR1 SQVTM and CDR2 ANQGSEA. There are 14 residues in the CDR3. CDR3 protein: CSVEGYRNTGELFF.

The J gene is TRBJ2-5, the V gene TRBV7-9. This CDR3 is 12 amino acids long. The germline gives CDR1 SEHNR, CDR2 FQNEAQ (reference sequence). CDR3 region: CASSPYGETQYF.

The rearrangement uses TRBV6-5 and TRBJ2-3; the D call of TRBD2 rests on TCRdb alone, since no DNA is present to check it. The CDR3 covers 15 residues. Germline V gene data show CDR1 as MNHEY and CDR2 as SVGAGI. The CDR3 loop is CASSLVSGRSDTQYF.

CDR3 loop: CASTARGGPRLYNEQFF. The chain combines TRBV6-4 with TRBJ2-1; as DNA is missing, the TRBD1 call by TCRdb cannot be tested. CDR1 is MRHNA and CDR2 is SNTAGT in the germline V gene. The CDR3 runs 17 residues.

The genes are TRBV7-2 and TRBJ1-2; TCRdb reports TRBD1, a call that lacks DNA to check it against. CDR3 length: 14 amino acids. Per germline, CDR1 SGHTA and CDR2 FQGNSA. CDR3 in amino acids: CASSSGTGVYGYTF.

The chain is built from TRBV10-3 and TRBJ2-2; TCRdb's assignment of TRBD2 cannot be checked, as there is no DNA. CDR3 length: 13 amino acids. Germline V lookup: CDR1 ENHRY, CDR2 SYGVKD. This CDR3 reads CATARENTGELFF.

This chain uses TRBV4-3 with TRBJ1-1; no DNA is available, so the TRBD1 call from TCRdb remains unchecked. Germline CDR1 reads LGHNA; CDR2 reads YSLEER. The CDR3 has 16 residues. The CDR3 protein is CASSHLYGTVNTEAFF.

The CDR3 sequence is CASSQRLARTDTQYF. This chain links TRBV13 with TRBJ2-3; TCRdb proposes TRBD2, but this gene call is untestable without DNA. The CDR3 consists of 15 residues. The V gene's germline CDR1 is PRHDT and CDR2 FYEKMQ (reference sequence).

The chain uses TRBV29-1 and TRBJ2-2; TCRdb names TRBD2, which stays unverified in the absence of DNA. The germline CDR1 and CDR2 sequences are SQVTM and ANQGSEA. This CDR3 is built from 15 residues. CDR3 sequence: CSVVTGNTNTGELFF.

The chain employs TRBV7-6 and TRBJ2-2; TCRdb calls TRBD1, which cannot be checked without DNA. CDR1 is SGHVS and CDR2 is FNYEAQ in the germline V gene. The CDR3 runs to 15 residues. The CDR3 loop reads CASRSPGQRTGELFF.

The V and J genes are TRBV14 and TRBJ2-5; the D call from TCRdb, TRBD1, cannot be confirmed without DNA. CDR3 length equals 17 residues. The germline CDR1 and CDR2 sequences are SGHDN and FVKESK. Here the CDR3 reads CASSQDRIWTGQETQYF.

The rearrangement uses TRBV28 and TRBJ1-5; TCRdb indicates TRBD1, and absent DNA this call remains unverified. The CDR3 has 17 amino acids. Per germline, CDR1 MDHEN and CDR2 SYDVKM. The CDR3 loop reads CASSFSIRQGVHQPQHF.

The chain carries TRBV6-6 and TRBJ1-5; without DNA, the TCRdb call of TRBD1 cannot be checked. In germline, CDR1 is MNHNY, CDR2 SVGAGI (reference sequence). The CDR3 loop spans 16 amino acids. CDR3 sequence reads: CASSYWDRYSNQPQHF.

The V gene is TRBV7-9, the J gene TRBJ1-1. The CDR3 is 15 residues long. Germline loops: CDR1 SEHNR, CDR2 FQNEAQ (reference sequence). The CDR3: CASSPSLGLNTEAFF.

J is TRBJ1-2 and V is TRBV12-3 or TRBV12-4; TCRdb names TRBD1, which stays unverified in the absence of DNA. The CDR3 is made up of 15 amino acids. The CDR3: CASRPRGYSNYGYTF.

The J gene is TRBJ2-1, the V gene TRBV6-5. Looked up from germline, CDR1 is MNHEY and CDR2 is SVGAGI. The CDR3 has 13 amino acids. The CDR3 loop reads CASSYNSYNEQLF.

The rearrangement joins TRBV12-3 or TRBV12-4 to TRBJ2-1. This CDR3 spans 14 amino acids. CDR3 residues: CASSGQTDPNEQFF.

The V gene is TRBV20-1, the J gene TRBJ2-7; TCRdb names TRBD1, which stays unverified in the absence of DNA. The germline CDR1 and CDR2 sequences are DFQATT and SNEGSKA (reference sequence). The CDR3 is 15 residues long. This chain's CDR3 is CSARDRGQGSYEQYF.

The chain uses TRBV7-9 and TRBJ2-7; TCRdb indicates TRBD2, and absent DNA this call remains unverified. The CDR3 is 14 residues long. Germline values: CDR1 SEHNR, CDR2 FQNEAQ (reference sequence). The CDR3 loop reads CASSLITSDHEQYF.

The chain links TRBV12-3 or TRBV12-4 to TRBJ2-7. The CDR3 length is 13 residues. CDR3 sequence reads: CASWGNPYYEQYF.

The gene calls are TRBV28 and TRBJ2-1; TCRdb returns TRBD1, unconfirmable since there is no DNA. The germline CDR1 and CDR2 sequences are MDHEN and SYDVKM. The CDR3 runs to 16 residues. The CDR3 loop is CASSYAGGQGDNEQFF.

The chain couples TRBV28 to TRBJ2-7; TCRdb gives TRBD1 as the D gene, but with no DNA this cannot be confirmed. CDR1 and CDR2 from the germline V gene are MDHEN and SYDVKM. The CDR3 sequence is 14 residues long. The CDR3 reads CASSFLDRVDEQYF.

The rearrangement links TRBV29-1 to TRBJ2-2; with no DNA, the TCRdb D assignment of TRBD2 cannot be verified. Per the germline V gene, CDR1 is SQVTM and CDR2 is ANQGSEA. The CDR3 consists of 14 residues. CDR3 loop: CSVRLAEYTGELFF.

CDR3: CASSERLRPYEQYF. The chain is built from TRBV11-1 and TRBJ2-7. This CDR3 comprises 14 residues. CDR1 is SGHAT, CDR2 FQDESV, per germline (reference sequence). The entire variable domain, with the rest obtained from reference TRBV11-1 and TRBJ2-7, is as follows: EAEVAQSPRYKITEKSQAVAFWCDPISGHATLYWYRQILGQGPELLVQFQDESVVDDSQLPKDRFSAERLKGVDSTLKIQPAELGDSAMYLCASSERLRPYEQYFGPGTRLTVT.

The V call is TRBV7-9, the J call TRBJ2-1; the TCRdb call, TRBD1, lacks DNA for checking. The CDR3 length is 16 residues. Germline V gene data show CDR1 as SEHNR and CDR2 as FQNEAQ (reference sequence). The CDR3 sequence: CASSLGPGTDRNEQFF.

The rearrangement links TRBV20-1 to TRBJ2-7; checking the TCRdb D call of TRBD1 is not possible without DNA. The CDR3 totals 11 residues. The germline V gene has CDR1 DFQATT and CDR2 SNEGSKA (reference sequence). CDR3 sequence: CSADRGYEQYF.

V and J are TRBV4-3 and TRBJ2-1; the TCRdb D gene call, TRBD2, has no DNA to confirm it. The CDR3 loop spans 19 amino acids. Germline V gene data show CDR1 as LGHNA and CDR2 as YSLEER. CDR3 in amino acids: CASSQSIPVSLAEYNEQFF.

The rearrangement uses TRBV20-1 and TRBJ2-7; TCRdb gives TRBD2 as the D gene, but with no DNA this cannot be confirmed. Germline CDR1 reads DFQATT; CDR2 reads SNEGSKA (reference sequence). The CDR3 contains 15 residues. This CDR3 reads CSASIRASGSWEQYF.

The chain's CDR3 is CASSQDGQGNSPLHF. The chain combines TRBV4-1 with TRBJ1-6; TCRdb returns TRBD1, unconfirmable since there is no DNA. CDR1 is MGHRA and CDR2 is YSYEKL in the germline V gene. The CDR3 totals 15 residues.